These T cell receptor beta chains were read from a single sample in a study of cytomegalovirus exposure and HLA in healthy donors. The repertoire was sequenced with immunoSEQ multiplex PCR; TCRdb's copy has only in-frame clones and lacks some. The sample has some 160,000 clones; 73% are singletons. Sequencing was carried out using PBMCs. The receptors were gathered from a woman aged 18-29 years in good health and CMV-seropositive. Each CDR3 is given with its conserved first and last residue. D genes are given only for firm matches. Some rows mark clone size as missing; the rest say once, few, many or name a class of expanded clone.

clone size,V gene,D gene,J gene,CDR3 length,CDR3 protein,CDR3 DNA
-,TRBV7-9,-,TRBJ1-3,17,CASSDVWGAMSGNTIYF,TGTGCCAGCAGCGACGTTTGGGGAGCCATGTCTGGAAACACCATATATTTT
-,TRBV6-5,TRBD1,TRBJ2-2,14,CASRDRGTPGELFF,TGTGCCAGCAGGGACAGGGGAACCCCCGGGGAGCTGTTTTTT
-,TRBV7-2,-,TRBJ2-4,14,CASSLDLIADIQYF,TGTGCCAGCAGCTTGGACCTTATAGCGGACATTCAGTACTTC
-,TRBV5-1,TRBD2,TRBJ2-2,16,CASSSTSGGNTGELFF,TGCGCCAGCAGTTCGACTAGCGGGGGGAACACCGGGGAGCTGTTTTTT
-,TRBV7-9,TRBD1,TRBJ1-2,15,CASSLEAGGNYGYTF,TGTGCCAGCAGCTTAGAAGCAGGGGGCAACTATGGCTACACCTTC
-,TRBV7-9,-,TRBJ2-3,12,CASSFVTDTQYF,TGTGCCAGCAGCTTCGTCACAGATACGCAGTATTTT
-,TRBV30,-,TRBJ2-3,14,CAWSPGVTSGTQYF,TGTGCCTGGAGTCCCGGGGTGACATCGGGTACGCAGTATTTT
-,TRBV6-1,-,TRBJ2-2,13,CASYRDYTGELFF,TGTGCCAGCTACAGGGATTACACCGGGGAGCTGTTTTTT
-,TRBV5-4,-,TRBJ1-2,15,CASSLAGTHYYGYTF,TGTGCCAGCAGCTTGGCAGGGACACACTACTATGGCTACACCTTC
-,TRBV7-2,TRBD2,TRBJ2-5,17,CASRFNSGGAFGETQYF,TGTGCCAGCAGATTTAATAGCGGGGGGGCCTTCGGAGAGACCCAGTACTTC
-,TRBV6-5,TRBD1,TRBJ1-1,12,CASSYGTGEAFF,TGTGCCAGCAGTTACGGGACAGGCGAAGCTTTCTTT
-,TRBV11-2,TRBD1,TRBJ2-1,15,CASSLEGTGYNEQFF,TGTGCCAGCAGCTTAGAGGGGACAGGGTACAATGAGCAGTTCTTC
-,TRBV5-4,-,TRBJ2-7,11,CASSGGFEQYF,TGTGCCAGCAGCGGGGGGTTCGAGCAGTACTTC
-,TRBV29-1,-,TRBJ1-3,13,CSATVVSGNTIYF,TGCAGCGCCACGGTAGTCTCTGGAAACACCATATATTTT
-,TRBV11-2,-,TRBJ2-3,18,CASSLLARGGRRTDTQYF,TGTGCCAGCAGCTTACTAGCGAGGGGGGGGAGACGCACAGATACGCAGTATTTT
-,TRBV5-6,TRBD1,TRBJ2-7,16,CASSLFGTGASYEQYF,TGTGCCAGCAGCTTGTTTGGGACAGGGGCATCCTACGAGCAGTACTTC
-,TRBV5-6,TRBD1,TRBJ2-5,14,CASSAGTGGETQYF,TGTGCCAGCAGCGCCGGGACAGGTGGGGAGACCCAGTACTTC
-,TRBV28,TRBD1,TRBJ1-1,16,CASSLFSRGKDTEAFF,TGTGCCAGCAGTTTATTCTCCAGGGGGAAGGACACTGAAGCTTTCTTT
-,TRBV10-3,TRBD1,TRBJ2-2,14,CALSTGVNTGELFF,TGTGCCCTTTCCACAGGGGTGAACACCGGGGAGCTGTTTTTT
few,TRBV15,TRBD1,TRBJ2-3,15,CATSRGGQGTDTQYF,TGTGCCACCAGCAGGGGGGGACAGGGCACAGATACGCAGTATTTT
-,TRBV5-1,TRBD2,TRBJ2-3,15,CASSFGGFSTDTQYF,TGCGCCAGCAGCTTCGGGGGGTTTAGCACAGATACGCAGTATTTT
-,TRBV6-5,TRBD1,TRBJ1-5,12,CASSSPGTGSHF,TGTGCCAGCAGTTCCCCCGGGACAGGGAGTCATTTT
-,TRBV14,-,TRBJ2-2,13,CASSQAGAGELFF,TGTGCCAGCAGCCAAGCAGGGGCCGGGGAGCTGTTTTTT
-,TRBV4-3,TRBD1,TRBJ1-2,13,CASSPGTGWGYTF,TGCGCCAGCAGCCCCGGGACAGGTTGGGGCTACACCTTC
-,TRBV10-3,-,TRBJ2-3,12,CASGRAEDTQYF,TGTGCCTCGGGCAGGGCCGAAGATACGCAGTATTTT
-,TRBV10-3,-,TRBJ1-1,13,CAISGGANTEAFF,TGTGCCATCAGTGGCGGGGCGAACACTGAAGCTTTCTTT
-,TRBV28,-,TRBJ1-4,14,CASTSGQGNEKLFF,TGTGCCAGCACATCCGGGCAGGGGAACGAAAAACTGTTTTTT
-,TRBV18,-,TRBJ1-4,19,CASSPEQLKHIATNEKLFF,TGTGCCAGCTCACCAGAACAGTTGAAGCATATCGCAACTAATGAAAAACTGTTTTTT
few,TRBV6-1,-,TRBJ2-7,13,CASSEAGSYEQYF,TGTGCCAGCAGTGAAGCAGGGAGTTACGAGCAGTACTTC
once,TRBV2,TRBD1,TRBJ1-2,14,CASTSEGAGYGYTF,TGTGCCAGCACGAGCGAGGGGGCGGGCTATGGCTACACCTTC
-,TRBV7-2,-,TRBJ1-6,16,CASSYPGGNYNSPLHF,TGTGCCAGCAGCTACCCCGGAGGGAACTATAATTCACCCCTCCACTTT
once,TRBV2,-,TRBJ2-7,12,CASSGSSYEQYF,TGTGCCAGCAGTGGTAGCTCCTACGAGCAGTACTTC
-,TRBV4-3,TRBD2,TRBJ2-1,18,CASSQGAERGTRLNEQFF,TGCGCCAGCAGCCAAGGCGCCGAGCGGGGGACCCGATTAAATGAGCAGTTCTTC
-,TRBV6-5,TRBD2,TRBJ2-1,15,CASSYELASYNEQFF,TGTGCCAGCAGTTATGAACTAGCGAGTTACAATGAGCAGTTCTTC
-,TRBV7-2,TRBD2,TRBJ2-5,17,CASSLEASGGIQETQYF,TGTGCCAGCAGCTTAGAAGCTAGCGGGGGGATCCAAGAGACCCAGTACTTC
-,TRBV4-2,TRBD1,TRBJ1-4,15,CASSRPGQGLEKLFF,TGTGCCAGCAGCCGACCGGGACAGGGGCTAGAAAAACTGTTTTTT
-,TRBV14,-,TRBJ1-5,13,CASSTTQGQPQHF,TGTGCCAGCAGCACGACCCAGGGTCAGCCCCAGCATTTT
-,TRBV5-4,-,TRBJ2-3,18,CASSPTPGAGLGTDTQYF,TGTGCCAGCAGCCCTACACCCGGGGCGGGACTCGGCACAGATACGCAGTATTTT
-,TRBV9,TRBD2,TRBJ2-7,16,CASSVDYRGGNYEQYF,TGTGCCAGCAGCGTAGACTATCGGGGGGGAAACTACGAGCAGTACTTC
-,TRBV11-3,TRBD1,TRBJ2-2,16,CASSSWTGLGTGELFF,TGTGCCAGCAGCTCATGGACAGGGCTTGGAACCGGGGAGCTGTTTTTT
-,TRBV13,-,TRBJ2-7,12,CASSLGVSEQYF,TGTGCCAGCAGCTTAGGTGTCAGCGAGCAGTACTTC
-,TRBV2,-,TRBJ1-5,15,CASSGHTGREGTQHF,TGTGCCAGCAGTGGCCACACAGGGAGGGAAGGAACCCAGCATTTT
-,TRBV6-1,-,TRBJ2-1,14,CASSWVGGQNEQFF,TGTGCCAGCAGTTGGGTGGGGGGGCAAAATGAGCAGTTCTTC
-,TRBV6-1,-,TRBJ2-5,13,CASTDGVQETQYF,TGTGCCAGCACCGACGGGGTCCAAGAGACCCAGTACTTC
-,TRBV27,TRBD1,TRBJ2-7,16,CASSESRDRVTYEQYF,TGTGCCAGCAGTGAGAGTAGGGACAGGGTGACCTACGAGCAGTACTTC
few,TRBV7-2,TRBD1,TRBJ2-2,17,CASSLDGTGSGTGELFF,TGTGCCAGCAGCTTAGACGGGACAGGGTCGGGCACCGGGGAGCTGTTTTTT
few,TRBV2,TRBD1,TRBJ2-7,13,CASSGTGEYEQYF,TGTGCCAGCAGCGGAACAGGGGAATACGAGCAGTACTTC
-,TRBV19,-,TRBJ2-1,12,CASSKQDNEQFF,TGTGCCAGTAGTAAACAGGACAATGAGCAGTTCTTC